Listed here are 21 T cell receptor beta chains from one sample, sequenced in a study of blood T cell repertoires in COVID-19. Sequenced by immunoSEQ multiplex PCR; TCRdb stores in-frame clones only, minus some. The sample carries 87,000 or so clones, around 83% recorded once. The sequencing input was peripheral blood. The receptors were gathered from a woman aged 80 or over in a cohort sampled during active or convalescent COVID-19.

The chain joins TRBV9 to TRBJ1-1; 8 nucleotides match TRBD1. Looked up from germline, CDR1 is SGDLS and CDR2 is YYNGEE. V shed 4 bases and J 4 bases; nucleotides not matched to a gene: 9. The CDR3 has 15 residues. The CDR3 coding sequence is TGTGCCAGCAGCCCCGGCCGACAGGGGTTCACTGAAGCTTTCTTT. Encoded protein: CASSPGRQGFTEAFF.

This sequence joins TRBV3-1 (or the pseudogene TRBV3-2) and TRBJ1-4, with D tentatively TRBD1 (5 bases). The V gene's germline CDR1 is LGHDT and CDR2 YNNKEL (reference sequence). V was shortened by 2 bases and J by 8 bases, with 15 bases between the two germline ends. The CDR3 totals 15 residues. The CDR3 spells CASSQRIGVMEKLFF. CDR3 DNA sequence: TGTGCCAGCAGCCAAAGGATAGGGGTAATGGAAAAACTGTTTTTT.

The V gene is TRBV5-1, the J gene TRBJ2-5; 10 bases agree with TRBD1. The J segment lost 2 bases and the V segment lost 4 bases, leaving 8 bases of the junction unmatched. The CDR3 totals 16 residues. Germline V gene data show CDR1 as SGHRS and CDR2 as YFSETQ. The CDR3 loop reads CASSPGTGVVQETQYF. The DNA of the CDR3 is TGCGCCAGCAGCCCCGGGACAGGGGTCGTACAAGAGACCCAGTACTTC.

The J gene is TRBJ1-1, the V gene TRBV20-1, with D tentatively TRBD1 (6 bases). The V gene's germline CDR1 is DFQATT and CDR2 SNEGSKA (reference sequence). The V and J ends lost 3 bases and 0 bases respectively, with 14 bases between them. CDR3 length: 15 amino acids. CDR3 DNA sequence: TGCAGTGCTAGTAAGGGGGACCAAATGAACACTGAAGCTTTCTTT. It encodes CSASKGDQMNTEAFF.

The chain's CDR3 is CASSQGQRVPGTF. CDR3 coding DNA: TGTGCCAGCAGCCAAGGCCAGCGGGTCCCCGGGACCTTC. The V gene is TRBV4-2, the J gene TRBJ1-2; no definite D call. The CDR3 has 13 amino acids. V shed 1 base and J shed 14 bases, with 17 bases lying between them. Germline lookup yields CDR1 LGHNA and CDR2 YNFKEQ.

The chain is built from TRBV19 and TRBJ1-6, with D perhaps matching TRBD1 (6 bases). Deletions cut 6 bases from V and 5 bases from J, with 23 bases between. Germline V gene sequence: CDR1 LNHDA, CDR2 SQIVND (reference sequence). This CDR3 has 18 amino acids. The CDR3 here is CASSHPDTGTFHNSPLHF. The CDR3 DNA is TGTGCCAGTAGCCACCCCGATACAGGGACCTTCCATAATTCACCCCTCCACTTT. The full variable domain, rest sourced from reference TRBV19 and TRBJ1-6, is DGGITQSPKYLFRKEGQNVTLSCEQNLNHDAMYWYRQDPGQGLRLIYYSQIVNDFQKGDIAEGYSVSREKKESFPLTVTSAQKNPTAFYLCASSHPDTGTFHNSPLHFGNGTRLTVT.

This clone was counted once. Written as DNA, the CDR3 is TGCAGCGTCGAGGACAATCTCTCTGGAAACACCATATATTTT. The encoded protein is CSVEDNLSGNTIYF. The chain has TRBV29-1 and TRBJ1-3, with D perhaps TRBD1 (5 bases). CDR1 and CDR2 from the germline V gene are SQVTM and ANQGSEA. The length of the CDR3 is 14 residues. V was cut by 6 bases and J by 0 bases, with 12 bases left in between.

The chain uses TRBV30 and TRBJ2-1; 9 bases are a match to TRBD2. V shed 0 bases and J 7 bases; nucleotides not matched to a gene: 7. The length of the CDR3 is 15 residues. From germline, CDR1 is GTSNPN and CDR2 SVGIG (reference sequence). The DNA for the CDR3 is TGTGCCTGGAGTGTACTGACTAGCGGTCAGAATGAGCAGTTCTTC. It codes for CAWSVLTSGQNEQFF.

The rearrangement joins TRBV6-5 to TRBJ1-2, with 9 bases lining up with TRBD1. The CDR3 sequence is 15 residues long. V dropped 4 bases and J dropped 4; count of bases not matched to a gene: 7. Germline CDR1 and CDR2: MNHEY and SVGAGI. CDR3 nucleotides: TGTGCCAGCAGTTCCCCGGGACAGGGCGGCTATGGCTACACCTTC. This translates into CASSSPGQGGYGYTF.

This clone was observed a single time. V is TRBV5-1 and J is TRBJ2-7; maybe TRBD2 (7 bases). V lost 0 bases to trimming and J lost 6 bases, with 16 bases between them. The length of the CDR3 is 15 residues. Germline loops: CDR1 SGHRS, CDR2 YFSETQ. The CDR3 here is CASSLGTAGIAEQYF. CDR3 nucleotide sequence: TGCGCCAGCAGCTTGGGGACAGCGGGAATCGCCGAGCAGTACTTC.

CDR3 residues: CASSRDPGGGTEAFF. The CDR3 bases are TGCGCCAGCTCTCGGGACCCCGGGGGTGGGACTGAAGCTTTCTTT. The gene calls are TRBV10-1 and TRBJ1-1; maybe TRBD1 (5 bases). The V gene lost 8 bases and the J gene lost 5 bases, with 21 bases spanning the gap. Germline V CDR1 and CDR2: WNHNN, SYGVQD (reference sequence). The CDR3 covers 15 residues.

V usage is TRBV7-9 and J usage is TRBJ1-2; 7 bases agree with TRBD1. CDR3 length equals 18 residues. CDR1 and CDR2 (germline): SEHNR, FQNEAQ (reference sequence). With V trimmed by 5 bases and J by 1 base, 16 bases remained unmatched. CDR3 in amino acids: CASSVITREQGINYGYTF. CDR3 coding DNA: TGTGCCAGCAGCGTAATTACCCGGGAACAGGGGATTAACTATGGCTACACCTTC. Filled out from reference TRBV7-9 and TRBJ1-2, the complete variable domain reads DTGVSQNPRHKITKRGQNVTFRCDPISEHNRLYWYRQTLGQGPEFLTYFQNEAQLEKSRLLSDRFSAERPKGSFSTLEIQRTEQGDSAMYLCASSVITREQGINYGYTFGSGTRLTVV.

The chain recombines TRBV5-4 with TRBJ2-3; 8 bases align to TRBD2. The trim removed 2 bases at V and 2 bases at J, leaving 4 bases unmatched. Germline lookup yields CDR1 SGHNT and CDR2 YYREEE (reference sequence). The CDR3 is 15 amino acids. CDR3 amino acids: CASSFGLANTDTQYF. The CDR3 DNA reads TGTGCCAGCAGCTTCGGACTAGCAAACACAGATACGCAGTATTTT.

The CDR3 sequence is CASSPFSYNEQFF. For the CDR3, the DNA is TGTGCCAGCAGCCCCTTTTCCTACAATGAGCAGTTCTTC. The rearrangement joins TRBV3-1 (or the pseudogene TRBV3-2) to TRBJ2-1; D gene unclear. Germline loops: CDR1 LGHDT, CDR2 YNNKEL (reference sequence). The V gene lost 4 bases and the J gene lost 1 base, with 5 bases spanning the gap. The length of the CDR3 is 13 residues.

The rearrangement links TRBV19 to TRBJ2-1, with D perhaps TRBD1 (6 bases). The CDR3 is made up of 13 amino acids. V was clipped by 4 bases and J by 6 bases, with 10 bases between them. The germline gives CDR1 LNHDA, CDR2 SQIVND (reference sequence). The CDR3 here is CASSTTGFNEQFF. CDR3 bases: TGTGCCAGTAGTACGACAGGCTTCAATGAGCAGTTCTTC.

V is TRBV3-1 (or the pseudogene TRBV3-2) and J is TRBJ2-7; 9 nucleotides line up with TRBD2. Trimming at V came to 4 bases and at J to 0 bases, leaving 4 bases not matched to a gene. The CDR3 runs 15 residues. Germline V lookup: CDR1 LGHDT, CDR2 YNNKEL (reference sequence). The CDR3 region is CASSLLAGSSYEQYF. The CDR3 DNA sequence: TGTGCCAGCAGCCTTCTAGCGGGGAGCTCCTACGAGCAGTACTTC.

V is TRBV11-3 and J is TRBJ1-4; D may be TRBD1 (5 bases). The CDR3 is 13 residues long. Per the germline V gene, CDR1 is SGHNT and CDR2 is YENEEA. V was shortened by 3 bases and J by 8 bases, with 10 bases between the two germline ends. The CDR3 bases are TGTGCCAGCAGCTTTAGGGGCAGCGAAAAACTGTTTTTT. As protein: CASSFRGSEKLFF.

This clone was picked up a small number of times. The rearrangement uses TRBV20-1 and TRBJ2-1; D possibly corresponds to TRBD2 (5 bases). Trimming removed 3 bases at V and 15 bases at J, with 15 bases between. CDR3 length: 11 residues. The germline V gene encodes CDR1 DFQATT and CDR2 SNEGSKA (reference sequence). The CDR3 bases are TGCAGTGCTAGTCCAGGACTCCAAGTGTTCTTC. It specifies CSASPGLQVFF.

This rearrangement joins TRBV5-4 to TRBJ2-1; TRBD2 matches 7 bases. Germline V gives CDR1 SGHNT, CDR2 YYREEE (reference sequence). The length of the CDR3 is 15 residues. The J segment lost 8 bases and the V segment lost 4 bases, leaving 12 bases of the junction unmatched. CDR3 DNA sequence: TGTGCCAGCAGCGCTCGGGGCGGGAGAGGGGATGAGCAGTTCTTC. Translation gives CASSARGGRGDEQFF.

The gene calls are TRBV11-2 and TRBJ2-7; 11 nucleotides align to TRBD2. CDR1 and CDR2 from the germline V gene are SGHAT and FQNNGV. The CDR3 is 15 amino acids. V trimming: 1 base; J trimming: 7 bases; junction bases outside the gene matches: 6. For the CDR3, the DNA is TGTGCCAGCAGCTTAGTACTAGCGGGAGTTGTAGAGCAGTACTTC. Protein: CASSLVLAGVVEQYF.

V is TRBV6-1 and J is TRBJ1-5, with D possibly TRBD1 on 6 matching bases. This CDR3 region has 16 residues. Germline assignment: CDR1 MNHNS and CDR2 SASEGT. Trimming shortened V by 3 bases and J by 6 bases, and 18 bases separated the two germline ends. Here the CDR3 reads CASSDAGALGGQPQHF. In DNA form, the CDR3 reads TGTGCCAGCAGTGATGCGGGGGCATTGGGAGGTCAGCCCCAGCATTTT.